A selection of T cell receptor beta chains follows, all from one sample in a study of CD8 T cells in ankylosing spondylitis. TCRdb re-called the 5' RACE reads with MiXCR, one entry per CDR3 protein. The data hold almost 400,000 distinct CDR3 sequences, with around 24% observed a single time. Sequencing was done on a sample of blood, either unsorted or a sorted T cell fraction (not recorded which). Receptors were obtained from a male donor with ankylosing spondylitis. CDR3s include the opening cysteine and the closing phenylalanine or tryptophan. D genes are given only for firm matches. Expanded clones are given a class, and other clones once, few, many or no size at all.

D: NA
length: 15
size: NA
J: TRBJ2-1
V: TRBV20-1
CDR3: CSAPAAGKGDNEQFF
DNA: TGCAGTGCCCCGGCGGCGGGAAAGGGAGACAATGAGCAGTTCTTC

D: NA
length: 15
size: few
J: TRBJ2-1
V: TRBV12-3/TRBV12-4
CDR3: CASLPRGLSYNEQFF
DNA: TGTGCCAGCCTCCCGAGGGGCCTCTCCTACAATGAGCAGTTCTTC

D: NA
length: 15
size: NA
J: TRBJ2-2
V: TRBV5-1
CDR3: CASSFGREGAGELFF
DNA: TGCGCCAGCAGCTTTGGCAGGGAAGGGGCCGGGGAGCTGTTTTTT

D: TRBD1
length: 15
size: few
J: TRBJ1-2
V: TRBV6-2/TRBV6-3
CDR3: CASSTPGRGRVGYTF
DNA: TGTGCCAGCAGTACCCCGGGGAGGGGGCGGGTTGGCTACACCTTC

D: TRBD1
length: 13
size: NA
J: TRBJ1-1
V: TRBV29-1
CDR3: CSVAGQQNTEAFF
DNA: TGCAGCGTTGCGGGACAGCAGAACACTGAAGCTTTCTTT

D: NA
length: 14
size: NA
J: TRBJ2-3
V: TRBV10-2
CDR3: CASSQTASTDTQYF
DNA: TGCGCCAGCAGTCAGACAGCTAGCACAGATACGCAGTATTTT

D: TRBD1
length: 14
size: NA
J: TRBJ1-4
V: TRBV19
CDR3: CASSMGQGREKLFF
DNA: TGTGCCAGTAGTATGGGACAGGGGCGTGAAAAACTGTTTTTT

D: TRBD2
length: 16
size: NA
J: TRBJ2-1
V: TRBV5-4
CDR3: CASSLWASGSGDEQFF
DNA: TGTGCCAGCAGCTTGTGGGCTAGCGGGAGTGGGGATGAGCAGTTCTTC

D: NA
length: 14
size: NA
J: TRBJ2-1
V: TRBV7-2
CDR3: CASSLPVGLAEQFF
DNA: TGTGCCAGCAGCCTCCCTGTCGGTCTAGCCGAGCAGTTCTTC

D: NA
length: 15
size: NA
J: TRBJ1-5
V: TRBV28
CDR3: CASSLGGRTRQPQHF
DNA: TGTGCCAGCAGTTTGGGGGGAAGAACTCGTCAGCCCCAGCATTTT

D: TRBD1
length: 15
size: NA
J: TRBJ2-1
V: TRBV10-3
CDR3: CAISVNRGLYNEQFF
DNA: TGTGCCATCAGTGTTAACAGGGGGCTATACAATGAGCAGTTCTTC

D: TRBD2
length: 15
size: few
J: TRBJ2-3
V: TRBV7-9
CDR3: CASSPLAGITDTQYF
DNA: TGTGCCAGCAGCCCCCTAGCGGGAATCACAGATACGCAGTATTTT

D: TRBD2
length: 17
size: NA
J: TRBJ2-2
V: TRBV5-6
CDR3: CASSLVAGDLNTGELFF
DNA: TGTGCCAGCAGCTTGGTAGCGGGGGACTTGAACACCGGGGAGCTGTTTTTT

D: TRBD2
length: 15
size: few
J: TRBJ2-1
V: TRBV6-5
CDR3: CASSLPGLAGYEQFF
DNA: TGTGCCAGCAGTTTACCGGGACTAGCGGGATATGAGCAGTTCTTC

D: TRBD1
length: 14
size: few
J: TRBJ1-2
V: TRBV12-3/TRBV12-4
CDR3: CASSSTGGAYGYTF
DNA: TGTGCCAGCAGTTCCACAGGGGGCGCCTATGGCTACACCTTC

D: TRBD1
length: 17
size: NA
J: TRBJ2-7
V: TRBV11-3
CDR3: CASSLARGQINSPEQYF
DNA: TGTGCCAGCAGCTTAGCCCGGGGACAGATAAATTCCCCCGAGCAGTACTTC

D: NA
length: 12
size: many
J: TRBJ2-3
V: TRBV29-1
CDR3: CSVEEGSATQYF
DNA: TGCAGCGTTGAAGAGGGATCGGCTACGCAGTATTTT

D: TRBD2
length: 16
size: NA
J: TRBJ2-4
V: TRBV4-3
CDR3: CASSPGTSGFKNIQYF
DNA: TGCGCCAGCAGCCCCGGGACTAGCGGGTTCAAAAACATTCAGTACTTC

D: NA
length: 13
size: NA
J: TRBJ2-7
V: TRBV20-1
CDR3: CSAYPLSSYEQYF
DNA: TGCAGTGCATATCCCTTAAGCTCCTACGAGCAGTACTTC

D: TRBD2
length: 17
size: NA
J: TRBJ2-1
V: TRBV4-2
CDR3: CASSQGTSGRKNNEQFF
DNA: TGTGCCAGCAGCCAAGGGACTAGCGGGAGGAAGAACAATGAGCAGTTCTTC

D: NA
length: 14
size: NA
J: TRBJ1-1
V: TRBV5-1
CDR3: CASSSVVGDTEAFF
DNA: TGCGCCAGCAGCTCGGTGGTAGGGGACACTGAAGCTTTCTTT

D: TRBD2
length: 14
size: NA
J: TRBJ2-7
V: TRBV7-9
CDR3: CASSPGLVDYEQYF
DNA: TGTGCCAGCAGCCCCGGACTAGTCGACTACGAGCAGTACTTC

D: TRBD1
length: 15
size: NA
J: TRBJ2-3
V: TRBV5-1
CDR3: CASSTGGMVTDTQYF
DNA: TGCGCCAGCAGCACAGGGGGCATGGTCACAGATACGCAGTATTTT

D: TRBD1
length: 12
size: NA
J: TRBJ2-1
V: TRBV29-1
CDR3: CSVNRGFNEQFF
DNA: TGCAGCGTGAACAGGGGATTCAATGAGCAGTTCTTC

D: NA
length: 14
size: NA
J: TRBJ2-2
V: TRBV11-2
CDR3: CASSLRGHPGELFF
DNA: TGTGCCAGCAGCTTGCGAGGGCACCCCGGGGAGCTGTTTTTT

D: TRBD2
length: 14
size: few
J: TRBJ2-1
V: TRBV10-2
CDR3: CASRRAGGPNEQFF
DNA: TGCGCCAGCAGGCGAGCGGGAGGCCCCAATGAGCAGTTCTTC

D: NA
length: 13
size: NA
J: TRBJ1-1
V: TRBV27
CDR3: CASSPGLRTEAFF
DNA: TGTGCCAGCAGTCCAGGGTTACGGACTGAAGCTTTCTTT

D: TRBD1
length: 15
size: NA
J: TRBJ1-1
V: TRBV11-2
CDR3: CASSFRRGERAEAFF
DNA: TGTGCCAGCAGCTTTCGCAGGGGGGAAAGAGCTGAAGCTTTCTTT

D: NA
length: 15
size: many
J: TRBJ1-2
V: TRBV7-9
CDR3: CASSQTAGTAYGYTF
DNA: TGTGCCAGCAGCCAAACCGCCGGGACTGCCTATGGCTACACCTTC